Below, 25 T cell receptor beta chains from the same sample are listed, as sequenced in a study of brain T cells in children with intractable seizures. Profiled with immunoSEQ multiplex PCR; TCRdb holds only in-frame clones, not every one. The sample lists about 350,000 clones; nearly 95% were seen once. Time point of the sample: blood from clinic visit 5 months post-surgery; TSC patient then seizure free. The sample here was peripheral blood, taken 5 to 6 months after surgery. These receptors were obtained from a boy younger than two with tuberous sclerosis and intractable seizures.

V is TRBV2 and J is TRBJ1-5; perhaps TRBD1 as D (5 bases). This CDR3 is 13 amino acids long. V was pared by 4 bases and J by 9 bases, with 13 bases between. Germline values: CDR1 SNHLY, CDR2 FYNNEI. This CDR3 is CASSGLRGGPQHF. The CDR3 DNA is TGTGCCAGCAGTGGCCTCCGGGGGGGGCCCCAGCATTTT.

The rearrangement joins TRBV4-1 to TRBJ1-6; weak D call: TRBD1 (6 bases). Trimming pared 6 bases from V and 11 bases from J, leaving 20 bases between. This CDR3 comprises 15 residues. From germline, CDR1 is MGHRA and CDR2 YSYEKL. The CDR3 nucleotides read TGCGCCAGCAGGACGGTAGGACAGCAGAAGACACCCCTCCACTTT. Protein product: CASRTVGQQKTPLHF.

The genes are TRBV13 and TRBJ2-7, with a possible D match to TRBD2 (5 bases). The CDR3 totals 12 residues. Trimming removed 5 bases at V and 3 bases at J, with 8 bases between. In germline, CDR1 is PRHDT, CDR2 FYEKMQ (reference sequence). The CDR3 bases are TGTGCCAGCAGCACTAGGGTCTACGAGCAGTACTTC. Its protein is CASSTRVYEQYF.

The table lists this clone with a count of one. V gene TRBV2 combines with J gene TRBJ2-1; 9 bases map to TRBD1. In germline, CDR1 is SNHLY, CDR2 FYNNEI. V shed 4 bases and J 5 bases; nucleotides not matched to a gene: 6. The length of the CDR3 is 15 residues. DNA of the CDR3: TGTGCCAGCAGTGTGAGACAGGGGGGGAACAATGAGCAGTTCTTC. Protein: CASSVRQGGNNEQFF.

The V call is TRBV20-1, the J call TRBJ1-6; D uncertain. With 3 bases removed from V and 9 bases from J, the gap between germline ends came to 18 bases. The CDR3 totals 15 residues. The germline V gene has CDR1 DFQATT and CDR2 SNEGSKA (reference sequence). CDR3 region: CSASRRKSNGSPLHF. Here the CDR3 DNA reads TGCAGTGCTAGTCGGCGCAAAAGTAACGGTTCACCCCTCCACTTT.

This chain uses TRBV20-1 with TRBJ2-1, with 14 bases fitting TRBD2. Germline values: CDR1 DFQATT, CDR2 SNEGSKA (reference sequence). The CDR3 totals 16 residues. V shed 3 bases, J shed 8 bases, and the junction held 9 bases outside the gene matches. The CDR3: CSASRLAGGLYDEQFF. In DNA form, the CDR3 reads TGCAGTGCTAGTCGACTAGCGGGAGGGCTTTACGATGAGCAGTTCTTC.

V usage is TRBV6-4 and J usage is TRBJ2-3; no clear D gene. The V end lost 2 bases, the J end lost 2 bases, and 5 bases lay between the germline ends. The CDR3 has 13 amino acids. Germline CDR1 is MRHNA and CDR2 is SNTAGT. CDR3 nucleotide sequence: TGTGCCAGCAGTGACGGGGACACAGATACGCAGTATTTT. It codes for CASSDGDTDTQYF.

This clone was observed a handful of times. The genes are TRBV5-1 and TRBJ2-2; D is uncertain. V lost 2 bases and J 1 base, leaving 12 bases between the germline ends. This CDR3 contains 16 residues. Germline assignment: CDR1 SGHRS and CDR2 YFSETQ. CDR3 protein: CASSFLRLQNTGELFF. The CDR3 nucleotides are TGCGCCAGCAGCTTTCTACGACTTCAGAACACCGGGGAGCTGTTTTTT.

The rearrangement links TRBV7-9 to TRBJ1-2, with D unclear. V was pared by 5 bases and J by 4 bases, with 20 bases between. This CDR3 comprises 16 residues. CDR1 and CDR2 (germline): SEHNR, FQNEAQ (reference sequence). CDR3 amino acids: CASSLLLEERIYGYTF. DNA of the CDR3: TGTGCCAGCAGCCTACTCCTCGAGGAGCGTATCTATGGCTACACCTTC.

The chain carries TRBV27 and TRBJ2-4; 8 nucleotides line up with TRBD2. The CDR3 has 16 residues. Trimming removed 3 bases from V and 0 bases from J; junction bases left unmatched: 4. Per germline, CDR1 MNHEY and CDR2 SMNVEV (reference sequence). This CDR3 is CASSFAGGLAKNIQYF. CDR3 coding DNA: TGTGCCAGCAGTTTTGCGGGAGGACTAGCCAAAAACATTCAGTACTTC.

The chain joins TRBV5-4 to TRBJ2-3; TRBD2 aligns across 7 bases. The junction had 9 bases not matched to a gene; V was cut back by 5 bases and J by 0 bases. CDR3 size: 16 residues. Germline CDR1 is SGHNT and CDR2 is YYREEE (reference sequence). The CDR3 DNA follows: TGTGCCAGCAGGTACGGGACTACGAGAAGCACAGATACGCAGTATTTT. Its protein product is CASRYGTTRSTDTQYF.

The DNA of the CDR3 is TGTGCCTCCAAGACGGGATATCAGCCCCAGCATTTT. Residues: CASKTGYQPQHF. This chain connects TRBV30 to TRBJ1-5; no firm D call. Trimming left V 7 bases short and J 5 bases short, with 12 bases between. CDR1 GTSNPN and CDR2 SVGIG come from the germline V gene (reference sequence). There are 12 residues in the CDR3. Supplemented by reference TRBV30 and TRBJ1-5, the full variable domain reads SQTIHQWPATLVQPVGSPLSLECTVEGTSNPNLYWYRQAAGRGLQLLFYSVGIGQISSEVPQNLSASRPQDRQFILSSKKLLLSDSGFYLCASKTGYQPQHFGDGTRLSIL.

The chain employs TRBV6-5 and TRBJ1-1; tentative D call: TRBD1 (5 bases). The CDR3 contains 15 residues. Germline assignment: CDR1 MNHEY and CDR2 SVGAGI. Trimming took off 6 bases at V and 2 bases at J, with 16 bases between the two ends. Written as DNA, the CDR3 is TGTGCCAGCAGCTATCCCGGGACTTCTAACACTGAAGCTTTCTTT. It encodes CASSYPGTSNTEAFF.

The CDR3 here is CASSVEVADYEQYF. The CDR3 nucleotides read TGTGCCAGCAGCGTAGAGGTGGCGGACTACGAGCAGTACTTC. The chain combines TRBV9 with TRBJ2-7; D ambiguous. The CDR3 is made up of 14 amino acids. Germline loops: CDR1 SGDLS, CDR2 YYNGEE. The V gene lost 0 bases and the J gene lost 3 bases, with 10 bases spanning the gap.

The V gene is TRBV7-6, the J gene TRBJ2-5; tentatively, D is TRBD1 (6 bases). CDR3 length equals 16 residues. V was clipped by 1 base and J by 4 bases, with 16 bases between them. The germline gives CDR1 SGHVS, CDR2 FNYEAQ. This CDR3 is CASSLVQQGVGETQYF. DNA of the CDR3: TGTGCCAGCAGCTTAGTACAACAGGGTGTGGGAGAGACCCAGTACTTC. Filled out from reference TRBV7-6 and TRBJ2-5, the complete variable domain reads GAGVSQSPRYKVTKRGQDVALRCDPISGHVSLYWYRQALGQGPEFLTYFNYEAQQDKSGLPNDRFSAERPEGSISTLTIQRTEQRDSAMYRCASSLVQQGVGETQYFGPGTRLLVL.

This chain joins TRBV6-1 and TRBJ1-5; a weak D match, TRBD1 (5 bases). Germline CDR1 and CDR2: MNHNS and SASEGT. The CDR3 length is 14 residues. Trimming took off 1 base at V and 2 bases at J, with 6 bases between the two ends. The CDR3 DNA reads as TGTGCCAGCAGTGAAGTGACAGGCAATCAGCCCCAGCATTTT. This sequence encodes CASSEVTGNQPQHF.

The gene calls are TRBV6-5 and TRBJ1-2; maybe TRBD1 (5 bases). The V gene's germline CDR1 is MNHEY and CDR2 SVGAGI. Between the trimmed V and J ends, which lost 7 bases and 6 bases, there was a span of 12 bases. The CDR3 runs to 12 residues. CDR3 in DNA: TGTGCCAGCACTCACAGGCCCGATGGCTACACCTTC. This gives the protein CASTHRPDGYTF.

Note on this clone: One junction end disagrees with the germline gene, perhaps due to a read error. The gene calls are TRBV7-7 and TRBJ2-7; 10 bases match TRBD2. The CDR3 is made up of 19 amino acids. Germline V gene data show CDR1 as SSHAT and CDR2 as FNYEAQ (reference sequence). The CDR3 DNA is TGTGCTAGCAGCTTAGCCGAGCGGGCTAGCGGGAGAGGCTCCTACGAGCAGTACTTC. It is translated as CASSLAERASGRGSYEQYF.

The gene calls are TRBV15 and TRBJ2-3; D is unclear. From germline, CDR1 is LNHNV and CDR2 YYDKDF (reference sequence). This CDR3 is 13 amino acids long. V was pared by 6 bases and J by 1 base, with 8 bases between. The CDR3, as DNA: TGTGCCACCAGGTCCCCGGGCACAGATACGCAGTATTTT. It is translated as CATRSPGTDTQYF. The complete variable domain, with remaining parts taken from reference TRBV15 and TRBJ2-3, reads DAMVIQNPRYQVTQFGKPVTLSCSQTLNHNVMYWYQQKSSQAPKLLFHYYDKDFNNEADTPDNFQSRRPNTSFCFLDIRSPGLGDTAMYLCATRSPGTDTQYFGPGTRLTVL.

A note on this clone: One junction end does not reproduce the germline sequence, and a read error may be involved. The chain employs TRBV7-7 and TRBJ2-5; TRBD2 matches at 7 bases. CDR1 is SSHAT and CDR2 is FNYEAQ in the germline V gene (reference sequence). This CDR3 is built from 15 residues. In nucleotides, the CDR3 is TGTGCTAGCACCCGGACTAGTTCTAGCCAAGAGACCCAGTACTTC. This encodes CASTRTSSSQETQYF.

The chain joins TRBV5-6 to TRBJ1-6, with D possibly matching TRBD1 (5 bases). The CDR3 is 17 amino acids. Per germline, CDR1 SGHDT and CDR2 YYEEEE. Between the trimmed V and J ends, which lost 0 bases and 0 bases, there was a span of 10 bases. The CDR3 sequence: CASSLGPGPSYNSPLHF. CDR3 nucleotide sequence: TGTGCCAGCAGCTTGGGTCCGGGGCCCTCCTATAATTCACCCCTCCACTTT. The full variable domain, rest sourced from reference TRBV5-6 and TRBJ1-6, is DAGVTQSPTHLIKTRGQQVTLRCSPKSGHDTVSWYQQALGQGPQFIFQYYEEEERQRGNFPDRFSGHQFPNYSSELNVNALLLGDSALYLCASSLGPGPSYNSPLHFGNGTRLTVT.

This CDR3 reads CASSLQGRVYGYTF. CDR3 nucleotide sequence: TGCGCCAGCAGCTTGCAGGGGAGAGTCTATGGCTACACCTTC. This chain joins TRBV5-1 and TRBJ1-2; weak D call: TRBD1 (6 bases). The CDR3 consists of 14 residues. Trimming stripped 1 base from V and 4 bases from J, with 11 bases between. In germline, CDR1 is SGHRS, CDR2 YFSETQ.

V is TRBV30 and J is TRBJ1-4; a possible D gene is TRBD1 (5 bases). The CDR3 is made up of 14 amino acids. The ends were cut back, 1 base at V and 8 bases at J, with 14 bases in the middle. CDR1 is GTSNPN and CDR2 is SVGIG in the germline V gene (reference sequence). The CDR3 DNA follows: TGTGCCTGGAGTGGAAAGGACACACAGGAAAAACTGTTTTTT. Translated, it gives CAWSGKDTQEKLFF.

The rearrangement links TRBV7-9 to TRBJ1-3; tentative D call: TRBD1 (5 bases). The germline V gene has CDR1 SEHNR and CDR2 FQNEAQ (reference sequence). This CDR3 has 15 residues. Trimming took off 5 bases at V and 0 bases at J, with 11 bases between the two ends. CDR3 loop: CASSPRDGSGNTIYF. The CDR3 DNA sequence: TGTGCCAGCAGCCCTAGGGACGGCTCTGGAAACACCATATATTTT.

This clone has more than one count but fewer than ten. V gene TRBV4-1 combines with J gene TRBJ2-1, with D possibly TRBD1 on 5 matching bases. This CDR3 comprises 16 residues. V lost 3 bases and J 4 bases, leaving 16 bases between the germline ends. The germline V gene encodes CDR1 MGHRA and CDR2 YSYEKL. The CDR3 DNA reads TGCGCCAGCAGCCATGACTTGAAGGGGCGTTACAATGAGCAGTTCTTC. Translation: CASSHDLKGRYNEQFF.